This T cell receptor beta chain was sequenced in a study of blood T cell repertoires in COVID-19. Study summary: There were acute and convalescent COVID-19 samples, and they came from the United States, Italy and Spain. Nucleic acid was either cDNA or gDNA, and it came from T cells, B-cell-depleted T cells, or PBMCs.

This CDR3 has 16 amino acids. From germline, CDR1 is SGHAT and CDR2 FQNNGV. The V gene end was trimmed by 3 bases and the J gene end by 7 bases; junction bases not matched to a gene: 12. Original data processing: Reference gene primers were amplified, and this amplification served to estimate nucleated cell counts. Using immunoSEQ multiplex PCR, the repertoire was profiled, and TCRdb retains in-frame clones only, with some absent. V and J calls and clone size are given by that table; D and trimming were obtained from the DNA. The top ten hold approximately 4% of the sample, which has a few hundred thousand clones, around 80% seen once.

The sample taken for sequencing was peripheral blood. This chain uses TRBV11-2 with TRBJ2-7, with 10 bases lining up with TRBD2. This sequence was found in a man aged 55 to 70 with acute or convalescent COVID-19. The CDR3 coding sequence is TGTGCCAGCAGCTTCCCCCTAGCGGGAGTTCCGATGGAGCAGTACTTC. As protein: CASSFPLAGVPMEQYF.